This record covers a single T cell receptor beta chain. The antigen is undetermined. The record originates from a study of cytomegalovirus exposure and HLA in healthy donors. Vbeta (60) and Jbeta (13) primers were used in the PCR. Assay: immunoSEQ multiplex PCR; the TCRdb copy retains only in-frame clones and omits some. This sample's table reports tens of thousands of clones. Healthy bone marrow donors made up the cohort. Regarding the study as a whole: Association of a missense DCLRE1C variant with TCR beta V- and J-gene trimming was reported in a later analysis. In a later analysis, HLA-associated TCR beta chains were more clonally expanded than equally common others.

The sequenced sample consisted of PBMCs. The TCR was taken from a man aged 18 to 29 in good health and CMV-seropositive.

The CDR3 DNA reads TGTGCCAGCAGTGAAGCCCCCGGGGGGGGGATATCCGGGGAGCTGTTTTTT. It is translated as CASSEAPGGGISGELFF. The chain joins TRBV2 to TRBJ2-2; the match to TRBD2 covers 8 bases. V shed 0 bases, J shed 6 bases, and the junction held 9 bases outside the gene matches. The CDR3 is made up of 17 amino acids. CDR1 is SNHLY and CDR2 is FYNNEI in the germline V gene.